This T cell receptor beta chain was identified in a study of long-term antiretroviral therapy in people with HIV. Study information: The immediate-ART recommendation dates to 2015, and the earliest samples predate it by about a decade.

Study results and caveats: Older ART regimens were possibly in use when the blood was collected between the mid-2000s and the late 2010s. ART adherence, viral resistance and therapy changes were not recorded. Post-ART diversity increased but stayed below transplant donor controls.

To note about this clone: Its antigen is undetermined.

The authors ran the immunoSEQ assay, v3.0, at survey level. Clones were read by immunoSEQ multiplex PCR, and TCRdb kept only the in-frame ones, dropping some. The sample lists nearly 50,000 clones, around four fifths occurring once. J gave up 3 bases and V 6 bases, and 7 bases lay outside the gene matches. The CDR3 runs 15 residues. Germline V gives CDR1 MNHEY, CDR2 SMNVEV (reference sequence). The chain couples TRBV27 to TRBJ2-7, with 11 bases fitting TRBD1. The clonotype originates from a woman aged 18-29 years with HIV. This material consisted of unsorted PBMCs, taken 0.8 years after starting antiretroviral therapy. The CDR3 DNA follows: TGTGCCAGCAGCTGGTATGGGACAGGGGGCTACGAGCAGTACTTC. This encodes CASSWYGTGGYEQYF.